The clone carrying this T cell receptor beta chain came up once. As yet, its antigen is unknown. The data are from a study of T cells in localized non-small cell lung cancer. Germline lookup yields CDR1 MDHEN and CDR2 SYDVKM. With V trimmed by 6 bases and J by 3 bases, 11 bases remained unmatched. The CDR3 extends over 15 amino acids. Profiled with immunoSEQ multiplex PCR; TCRdb holds only in-frame clones, not every one. The sample records over a thousand clones, 35% to 45% being singletons. Whole-study results and caveats: Uninvolved adjacent lung had higher T cell clonality than tumor and all other tissues. Prolonged overall survival went with higher T cell density in the blood. Since sequencing was restricted to only one region of the tumor, intratumor heterogeneity remains a possibility.

The V gene is TRBV28, the J gene TRBJ2-7; 7 nucleotides line up with TRBD1. This sample comprised lung tumor tissue, obtained before any cancer treatment. The receptor's source is a woman between 35 and 75 years old with stage I lung adenocarcinoma. The DNA for the CDR3 is TGTGCCAGCAGCTCTGGAACAGGGGACGACTACGAGCAGTACTTC. Protein: CASSSGTGDDYEQYF.